These 9 T cell receptor beta chains came from one sample sequenced in a study of blood T cell repertoires in COVID-19. Profiling relied on immunoSEQ multiplex PCR, and the TCRdb table lists in-frame clones only, not all of them. The table includes around 140,000 clones, around 86% detected once. Sequences were obtained from PBMCs or T cells enriched from blood (not recorded which). The receptors were gathered from a man aged 45-60 years who had recovered from COVID-19.

This chain joins TRBV7-2 and TRBJ2-4; 10 nucleotides match TRBD2. Germline trimming cut 2 bases from V and 8 bases from J; bases unmatched to any gene: 6. Germline V gene sequence: CDR1 SGHTA, CDR2 FQGNSA. The CDR3 runs 15 residues. CDR3 bases: TGTGCCAGCAGCTTATCTAGCGGGAGAGTCCACATTCAGTACTTC. Residues: CASSLSSGRVHIQYF.

The rearrangement uses TRBV19 and TRBJ1-1, with 7 bases aligning to TRBD1. Germline V lookup: CDR1 LNHDA, CDR2 SQIVND (reference sequence). This CDR3 has 15 amino acids. After removal of 4 bases from V and 6 bases from J, the junction contained 11 bases not matched to a gene. The CDR3 region has the DNA TGTGCCAGTAGTAGCCTAAGACAGGGAAGAGCTGAAGCTTTCTTT. Translating it yields CASSSLRQGRAEAFF.

V and J are TRBV2 and TRBJ1-6; TRBD1 matches 7 bases. In germline, CDR1 is SNHLY, CDR2 FYNNEI. The CDR3 runs 14 residues. The J segment lost 10 bases and the V segment lost 7 bases, leaving 10 bases of the junction unmatched. CDR3 sequence: CASTPGTAVSPLHF. Here the CDR3 DNA reads TGTGCCAGCACCCCCGGGACAGCGGTCTCACCCCTCCACTTT.

V and J are TRBV29-1 and TRBJ1-1; TRBD1 is a possible D gene (6 bases). This CDR3 region has 11 residues. Per germline, CDR1 SQVTM and CDR2 ANQGSEA. The V end was cut by 6 bases, the J end by 8 bases, with 13 bases between. The DNA for the CDR3 is TGCAGCGTCGCCAGACAGGCCGAAGCTTTCTTT. This gives the protein CSVARQAEAFF.

The gene calls are TRBV4-3 and TRBJ2-2; D is uncertain. The CDR3 runs 14 residues. Germline assignment: CDR1 LGHNA and CDR2 YSLEER. The ends were cut back, 3 bases at V and 1 base at J, with 6 bases in the middle. The CDR3 bases are TGCGCCAGCAGCCATGGCATGAACACCGGGGAGCTGTTTTTT. Its protein is CASSHGMNTGELFF.

This rearrangement joins TRBV7-2 to TRBJ2-7; tentatively, D is TRBD1 (5 bases). V was cut by 5 bases and J by 6 bases, with 14 bases left in between. CDR1 SGHTA and CDR2 FQGNSA come from the germline V gene. The CDR3 has 13 residues. The CDR3 DNA sequence: TGTGCCAGCAGCCTTCTATGGGGCGGCGAGCAGTACTTC. This encodes CASSLLWGGEQYF.

The J gene is TRBJ1-3, the V gene TRBV5-1, with TRBD1 identical over 7 bases. Per germline, CDR1 SGHRS and CDR2 YFSETQ. The CDR3 totals 16 residues. After removal of 1 base from V and 0 bases from J, the junction contained 4 bases not matched to a gene. The DNA for the CDR3 is TGCGCCAGCAGCTTGACAGGGGATATCTCTGGAAACACCATATATTTT. Amino acid sequence: CASSLTGDISGNTIYF.

The gene calls are TRBV27 and TRBJ1-1; weak D call: TRBD1 (6 bases). This CDR3 is 12 amino acids long. Trimming took off 5 bases at V and 8 bases at J, with 12 bases between the two ends. CDR1 and CDR2 (germline): MNHEY, SMNVEV (reference sequence). The CDR3 DNA reads TGTGCCAGCAGTCCCTCAAGGGGGGAAGCTTTCTTT. Translated, it gives CASSPSRGEAFF.

The chain combines TRBV6-1 with TRBJ2-7; 9 bases are a match to TRBD2. V shed 4 bases and J 5 bases; nucleotides not matched to a gene: 12. CDR3 size: 16 residues. From germline, CDR1 is MNHNS and CDR2 SASEGT. CDR3 region: CASSVTFSGGNHEQYF. As DNA, the CDR3 is TGTGCCAGCAGTGTAACCTTTAGCGGGGGCAACCACGAGCAGTACTTC.